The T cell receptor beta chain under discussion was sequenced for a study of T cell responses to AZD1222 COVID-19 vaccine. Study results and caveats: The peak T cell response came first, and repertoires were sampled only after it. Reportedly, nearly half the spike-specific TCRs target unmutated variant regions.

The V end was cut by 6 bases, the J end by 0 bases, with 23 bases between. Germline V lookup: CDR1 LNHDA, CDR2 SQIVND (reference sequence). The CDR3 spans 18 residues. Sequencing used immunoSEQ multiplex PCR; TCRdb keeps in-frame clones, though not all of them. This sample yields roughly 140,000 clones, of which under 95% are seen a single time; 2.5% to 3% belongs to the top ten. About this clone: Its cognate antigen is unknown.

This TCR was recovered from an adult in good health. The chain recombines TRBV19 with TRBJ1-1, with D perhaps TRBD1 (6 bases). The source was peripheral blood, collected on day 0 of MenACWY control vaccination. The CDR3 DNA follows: TGTGCCAGTAGCACCTCAAGACAGGTTTCATACATGAACACTGAAGCTTTCTTT. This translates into CASSTSRQVSYMNTEAFF.